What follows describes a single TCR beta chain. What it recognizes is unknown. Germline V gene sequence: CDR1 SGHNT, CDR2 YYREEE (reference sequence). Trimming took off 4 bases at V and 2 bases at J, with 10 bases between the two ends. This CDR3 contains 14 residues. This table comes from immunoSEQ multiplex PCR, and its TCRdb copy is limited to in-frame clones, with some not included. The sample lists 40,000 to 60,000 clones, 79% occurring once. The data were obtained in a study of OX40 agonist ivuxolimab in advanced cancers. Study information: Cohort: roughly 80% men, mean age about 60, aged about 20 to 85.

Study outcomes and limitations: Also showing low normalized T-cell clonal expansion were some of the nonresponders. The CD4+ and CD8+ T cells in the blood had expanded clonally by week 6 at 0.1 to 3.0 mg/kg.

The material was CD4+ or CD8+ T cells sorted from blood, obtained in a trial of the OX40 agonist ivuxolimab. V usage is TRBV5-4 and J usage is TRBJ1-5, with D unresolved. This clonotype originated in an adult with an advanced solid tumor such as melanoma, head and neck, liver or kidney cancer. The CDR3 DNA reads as TGTGCCAGCAGCCGAGATGGGGGCAATCAGCCCCAGCATTTT. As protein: CASSRDGGNQPQHF.